A selection of T cell receptor beta chains follows, all from one sample in a study of Ad26.COV2.S vaccination and SARS-CoV-2 variants. The method was immunoSEQ multiplex PCR; TCRdb's version includes in-frame clones alone and lacks a portion of them. The table shows 300,000 to 400,000 clones, with around 90% occurring only once. This sample comprised peripheral blood, obtained in a trial of Ad26.COV2.S vaccine versus placebo. The receptors were gathered from a person between 18 and 65 years old who received the Ad26.COV2.S COVID-19 vaccine or a placebo. Both conserved end residues are trimmed from each CDR3.

TRBV4-2	ASSQDSSQPQH
TRBV7-3	ASSLNGPGTQETQY
TRBV27	ASSSGRGILTDTQY
TRBV15	ATSRKGHSGYT
TRBV27	ASRQSRDRLYGYT
TRBV7-3	ASSSTGQSYNEQF
TRBV4-1	ASSQRTGPETQY
TRBV7-2	ASSGVGGYT
TRBV25-1	ASSEGVAFNEKLF
TRBV10-3	AISESEGRYGYT
TRBV20-1	SASSETQY
TRBV2	ASRGQVPGEKLF
TRBV4-1	ASSQETSGGYNEQF
TRBV30	AWSVRWGGSGSPLH
TRBV4-1	ASSLFLDTEAF
TRBV7-9	ASSFGGNQPQH
TRBV5-1	ASSLGQLNEKLF
TRBV19	ASSIGGTLNNEQF
TRBV18	ASSPQTGGRSSHEAF
TRBV27	ASSGGGAGAF
TRBV30	AWSGPPLAIYNEQF
TRBV2	ASSEMGVANEKLF
TRBV30	AWGSRDLQPQH